The clone carrying this T cell receptor beta chain was counted between two and nine times. This record belongs to a study of tumor-infiltrating lymphocytes in oesophageal squamous cell carcinoma. MiXCR was run by TCRdb on the PCR reads, yielding one entry per CDR3 protein. The table includes 13,000 to 15,000 distinct CDR3 sequences, 46% detected once. The CDR3 has 14 amino acids. The germline V gene has CDR1 SGHTA and CDR2 FQGTGA. The V and J ends lost 6 bases and 1 base respectively, with 9 bases between them. Sequencing input: blood. The rearrangement joins TRBV7-3 to TRBJ2-2; weak D call: TRBD2 (6 bases). This receptor was obtained from a male donor with esophageal squamous cell carcinoma. The CDR3 region has the DNA TGTGCCAGCAGTGTGCGGGGGAACACCGGGGAGCTGTTTTTT. Translated, it gives CASSVRGNTGELFF.